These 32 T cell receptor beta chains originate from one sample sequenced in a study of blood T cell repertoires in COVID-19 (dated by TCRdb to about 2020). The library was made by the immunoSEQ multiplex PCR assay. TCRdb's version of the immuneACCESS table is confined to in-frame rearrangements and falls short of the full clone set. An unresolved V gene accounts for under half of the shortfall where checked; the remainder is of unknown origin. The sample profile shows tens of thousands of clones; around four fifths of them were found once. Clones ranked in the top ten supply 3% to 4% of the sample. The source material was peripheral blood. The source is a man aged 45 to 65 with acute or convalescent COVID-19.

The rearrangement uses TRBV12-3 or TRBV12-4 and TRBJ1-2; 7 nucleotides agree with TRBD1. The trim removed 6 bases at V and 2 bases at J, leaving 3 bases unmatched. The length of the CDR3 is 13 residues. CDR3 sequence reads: CASRMGQNYGYTF. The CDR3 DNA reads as TGTGCCAGCAGGATGGGACAGAACTATGGCTACACCTTC.

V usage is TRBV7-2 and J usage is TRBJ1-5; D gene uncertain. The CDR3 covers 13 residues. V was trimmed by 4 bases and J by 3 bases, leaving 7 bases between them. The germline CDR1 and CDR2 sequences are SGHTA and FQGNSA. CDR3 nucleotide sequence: TGTGCCAGCAGCTCAACATACAATCAGCCCCAGCATTTT. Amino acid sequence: CASSSTYNQPQHF. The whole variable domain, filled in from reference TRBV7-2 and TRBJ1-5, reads GAGVSQSPSNKVTEKGKDVELRCDPISGHTALYWYRQSLGQGLEFLIYFQGNSAPDKSGLPSDRFSAERTGGSVSTLTIQRTQQEDSAVYLCASSSTYNQPQHFGDGTRLSIL.

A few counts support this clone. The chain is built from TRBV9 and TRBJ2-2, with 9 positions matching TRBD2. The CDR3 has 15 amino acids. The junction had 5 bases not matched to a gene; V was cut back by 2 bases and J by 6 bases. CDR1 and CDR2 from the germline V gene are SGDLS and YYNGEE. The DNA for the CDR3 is TGTGCCAGCAGCGTTAGCGGGAGTTCTTCCGGGGAGCTGTTTTTT. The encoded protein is CASSVSGSSSGELFF.

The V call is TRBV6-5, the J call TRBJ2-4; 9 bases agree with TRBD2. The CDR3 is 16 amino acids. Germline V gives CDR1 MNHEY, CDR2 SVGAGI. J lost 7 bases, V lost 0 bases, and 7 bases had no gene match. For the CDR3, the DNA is TGTGCCAGCAGTTACTCCGCTAGCGGGATTGTGAACATTCAGTACTTC. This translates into CASSYSASGIVNIQYF.

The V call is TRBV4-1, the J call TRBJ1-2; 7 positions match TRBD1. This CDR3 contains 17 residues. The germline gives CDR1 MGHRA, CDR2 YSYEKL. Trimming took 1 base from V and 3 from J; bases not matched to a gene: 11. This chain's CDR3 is CASSQGGRGGDYYGYTF. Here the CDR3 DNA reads TGCGCCAGCAGCCAAGGGGGTCGAGGGGGCGATTACTATGGCTACACCTTC.

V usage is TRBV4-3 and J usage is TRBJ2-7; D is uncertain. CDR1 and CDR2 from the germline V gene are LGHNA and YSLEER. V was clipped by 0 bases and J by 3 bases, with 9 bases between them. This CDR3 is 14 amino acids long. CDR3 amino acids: CASSQDGPGYEQYF. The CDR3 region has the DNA TGCGCCAGCAGCCAAGATGGGCCCGGCTACGAGCAGTACTTC.

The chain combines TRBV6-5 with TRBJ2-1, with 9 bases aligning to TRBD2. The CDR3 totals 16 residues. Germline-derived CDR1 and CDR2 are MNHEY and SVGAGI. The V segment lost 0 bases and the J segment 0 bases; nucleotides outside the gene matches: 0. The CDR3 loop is CASSYSSGSSYNEQFF. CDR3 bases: TGTGCCAGCAGTTACTCTAGCGGGAGCTCCTACAATGAGCAGTTCTTC.

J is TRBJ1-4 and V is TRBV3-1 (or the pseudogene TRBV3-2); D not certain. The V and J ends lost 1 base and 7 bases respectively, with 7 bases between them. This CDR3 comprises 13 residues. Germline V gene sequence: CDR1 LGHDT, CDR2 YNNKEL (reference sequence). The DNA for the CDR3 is TGTGCCAGCAGCCAAGCATCGGTTGAAAAACTGTTTTTT. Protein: CASSQASVEKLFF.

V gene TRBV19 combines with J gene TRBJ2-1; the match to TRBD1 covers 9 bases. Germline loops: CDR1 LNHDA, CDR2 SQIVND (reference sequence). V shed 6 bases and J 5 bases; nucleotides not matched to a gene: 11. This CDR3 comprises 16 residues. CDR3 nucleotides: TGTGCCAGTAGATCCTCCGGGACAGGGAAAAACAATGAGCAGTTCTTC. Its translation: CASRSSGTGKNNEQFF.

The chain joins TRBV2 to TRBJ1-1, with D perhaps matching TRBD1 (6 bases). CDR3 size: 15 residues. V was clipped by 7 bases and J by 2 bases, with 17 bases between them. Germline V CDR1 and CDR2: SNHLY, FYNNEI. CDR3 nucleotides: TGTGCCAGCAAACCCGCCCGGGGGGCTAACACTGAAGCTTTCTTT. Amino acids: CASKPARGANTEAFF.

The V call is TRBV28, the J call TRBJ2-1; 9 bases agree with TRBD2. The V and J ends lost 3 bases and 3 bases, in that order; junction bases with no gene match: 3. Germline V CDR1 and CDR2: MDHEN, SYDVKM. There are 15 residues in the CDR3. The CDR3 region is CASSFLAGIYNEQFF. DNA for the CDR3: TGTGCCAGCAGTTTCCTAGCGGGAATCTACAATGAGCAGTTCTTC.

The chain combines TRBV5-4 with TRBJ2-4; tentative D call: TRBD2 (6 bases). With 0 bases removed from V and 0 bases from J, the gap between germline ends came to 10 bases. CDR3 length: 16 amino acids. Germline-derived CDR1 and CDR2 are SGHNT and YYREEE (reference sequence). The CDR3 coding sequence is TGTGCCAGCAGCTTGGGCGGGGACCTAGCCAAAAACATTCAGTACTTC. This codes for CASSLGGDLAKNIQYF.

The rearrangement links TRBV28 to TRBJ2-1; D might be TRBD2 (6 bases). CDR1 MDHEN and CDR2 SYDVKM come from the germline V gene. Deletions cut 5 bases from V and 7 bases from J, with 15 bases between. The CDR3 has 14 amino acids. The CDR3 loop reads CASSTPGGGNEQFF. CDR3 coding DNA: TGTGCCAGCAGTACCCCGGGCGGAGGGAATGAGCAGTTCTTC.

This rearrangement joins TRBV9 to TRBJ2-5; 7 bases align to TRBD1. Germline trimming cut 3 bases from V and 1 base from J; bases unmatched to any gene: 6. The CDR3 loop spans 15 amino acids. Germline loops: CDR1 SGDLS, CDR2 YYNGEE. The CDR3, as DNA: TGTGCCAGCAGCGAGACAGGGTTCACCCAAGAGACCCAGTACTTC. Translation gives CASSETGFTQETQYF.

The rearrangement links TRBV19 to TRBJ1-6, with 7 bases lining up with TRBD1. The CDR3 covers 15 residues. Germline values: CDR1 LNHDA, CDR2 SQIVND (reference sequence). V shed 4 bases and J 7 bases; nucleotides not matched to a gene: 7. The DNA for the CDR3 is TGTGCCAGTAGTAGTCCCGGGACAGCAAATTCACCCCTCCACTTT. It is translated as CASSSPGTANSPLHF.

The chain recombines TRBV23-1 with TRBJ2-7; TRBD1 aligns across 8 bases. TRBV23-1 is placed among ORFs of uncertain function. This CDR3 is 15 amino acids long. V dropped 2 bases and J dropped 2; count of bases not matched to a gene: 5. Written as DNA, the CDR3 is TGCGCCAGCAGTCAAACGCCGACAGGGGCCTACGAGCAGTACTTC. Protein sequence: CASSQTPTGAYEQYF.

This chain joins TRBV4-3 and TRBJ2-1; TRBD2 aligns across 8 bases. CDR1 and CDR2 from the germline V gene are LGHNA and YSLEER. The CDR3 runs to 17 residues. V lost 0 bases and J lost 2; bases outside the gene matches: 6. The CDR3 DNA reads TGCGCCAGCAGCCAAGACACCACTAGCGGAGCCTACAATGAGCAGTTCTTC. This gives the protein CASSQDTTSGAYNEQFF.

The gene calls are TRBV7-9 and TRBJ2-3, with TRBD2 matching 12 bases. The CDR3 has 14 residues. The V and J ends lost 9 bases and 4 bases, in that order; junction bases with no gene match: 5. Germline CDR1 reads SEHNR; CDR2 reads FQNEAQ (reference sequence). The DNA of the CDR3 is TGTGCCAGGTCTAGCGGGAGGGGCCCAGATACGCAGTATTTT. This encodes CARSSGRGPDTQYF.

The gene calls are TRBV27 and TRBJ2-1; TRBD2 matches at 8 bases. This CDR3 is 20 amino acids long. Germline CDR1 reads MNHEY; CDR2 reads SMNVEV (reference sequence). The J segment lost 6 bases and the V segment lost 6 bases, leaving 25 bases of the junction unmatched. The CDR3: CASSFKGGRGTLAGANEQFF. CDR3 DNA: TGTGCCAGCAGCTTTAAAGGGGGAAGAGGGACGCTAGCGGGTGCCAATGAGCAGTTCTTC.

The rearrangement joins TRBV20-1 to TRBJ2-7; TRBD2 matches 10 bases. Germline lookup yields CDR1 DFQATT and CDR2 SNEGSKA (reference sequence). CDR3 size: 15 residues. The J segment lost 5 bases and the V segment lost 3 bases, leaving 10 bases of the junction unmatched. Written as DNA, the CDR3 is TGCAGTGCTAGTGAGCCTAGCGGGGGCGGAAACGAGCAGTACTTC. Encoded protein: CSASEPSGGGNEQYF.

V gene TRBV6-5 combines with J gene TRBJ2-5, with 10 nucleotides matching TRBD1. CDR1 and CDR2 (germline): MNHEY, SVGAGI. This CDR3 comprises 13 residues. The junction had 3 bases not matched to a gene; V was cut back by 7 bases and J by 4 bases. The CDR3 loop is CASKTGGGETQYF. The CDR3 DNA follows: TGTGCCAGCAAGACAGGGGGCGGAGAGACCCAGTACTTC.

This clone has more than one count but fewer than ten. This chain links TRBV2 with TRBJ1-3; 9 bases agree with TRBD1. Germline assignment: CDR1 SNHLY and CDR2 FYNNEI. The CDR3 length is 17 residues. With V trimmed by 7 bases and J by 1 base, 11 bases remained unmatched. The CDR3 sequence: CASTEGDRALSGNTIYF. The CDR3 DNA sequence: TGTGCCAGCACCGAAGGGGACAGGGCTCTTTCTGGAAACACCATATATTTT.

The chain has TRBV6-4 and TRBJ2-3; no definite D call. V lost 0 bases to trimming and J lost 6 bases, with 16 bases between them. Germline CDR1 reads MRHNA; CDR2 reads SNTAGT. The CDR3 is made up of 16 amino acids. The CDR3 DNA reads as TGTGCCAGCAGTGACTCAACCAGCCGACTTTTGGATACGCAGTATTTT. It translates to CASSDSTSRLLDTQYF.

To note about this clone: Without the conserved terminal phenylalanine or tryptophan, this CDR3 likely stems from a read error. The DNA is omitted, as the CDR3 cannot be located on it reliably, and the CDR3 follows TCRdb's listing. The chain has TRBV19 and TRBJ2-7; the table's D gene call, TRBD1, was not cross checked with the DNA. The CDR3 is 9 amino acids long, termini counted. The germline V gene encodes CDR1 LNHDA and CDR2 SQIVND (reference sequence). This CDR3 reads CASSTPSPI.

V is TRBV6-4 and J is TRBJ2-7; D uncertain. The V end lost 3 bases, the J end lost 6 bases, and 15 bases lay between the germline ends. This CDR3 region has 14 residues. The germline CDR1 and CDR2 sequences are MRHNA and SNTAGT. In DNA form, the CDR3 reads TGTGCCAGCAGTGAGGGCCCCAAGGCCAGCGAGCAGTACTTC. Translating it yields CASSEGPKASEQYF.

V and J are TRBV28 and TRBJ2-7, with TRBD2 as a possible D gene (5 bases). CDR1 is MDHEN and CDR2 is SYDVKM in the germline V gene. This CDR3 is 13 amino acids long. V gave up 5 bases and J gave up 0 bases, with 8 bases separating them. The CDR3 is CASSPGISYEQYF. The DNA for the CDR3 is TGTGCCAGCAGTCCCGGGATCTCCTACGAGCAGTACTTC.

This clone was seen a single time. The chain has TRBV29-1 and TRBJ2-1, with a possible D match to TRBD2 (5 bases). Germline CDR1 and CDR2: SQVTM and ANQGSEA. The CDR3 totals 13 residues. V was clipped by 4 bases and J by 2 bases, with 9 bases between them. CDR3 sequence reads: CSVATIAYNEQFF. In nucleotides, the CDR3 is TGCAGCGTTGCGACTATTGCCTACAATGAGCAGTTCTTC.

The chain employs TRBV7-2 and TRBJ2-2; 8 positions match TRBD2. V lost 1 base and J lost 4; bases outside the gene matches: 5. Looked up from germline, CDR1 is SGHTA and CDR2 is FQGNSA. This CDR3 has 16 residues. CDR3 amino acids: CASSLVRAGVTGELFF. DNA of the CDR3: TGTGCCAGCAGCTTAGTAAGAGCGGGAGTCACCGGGGAGCTGTTTTTT.

CDR3 loop: CASSAGFGHSLRETQYF. The DNA for the CDR3 is TGTGCCAGCAGCGCTGGGTTCGGACACTCCCTGAGGGAGACCCAGTACTTC. V is TRBV14 and J is TRBJ2-5; maybe TRBD1 (5 bases). This CDR3 is built from 17 residues. The V gene's germline CDR1 is SGHDN and CDR2 FVKESK. V was pared by 5 bases and J by 5 bases, with 24 bases between.

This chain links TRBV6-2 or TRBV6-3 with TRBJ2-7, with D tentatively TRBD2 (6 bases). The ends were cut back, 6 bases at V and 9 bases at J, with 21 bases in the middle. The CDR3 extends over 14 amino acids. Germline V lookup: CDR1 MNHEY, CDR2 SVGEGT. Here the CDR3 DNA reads TGTGCCAGCAGCCGTGGGGACTCGGGAAGACGGCAGTACTTC. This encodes CASSRGDSGRRQYF.

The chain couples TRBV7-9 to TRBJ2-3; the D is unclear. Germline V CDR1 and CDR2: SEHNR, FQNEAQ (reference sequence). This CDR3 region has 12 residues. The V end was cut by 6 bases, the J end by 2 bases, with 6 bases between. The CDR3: CASSIDTDTQYF. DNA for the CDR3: TGTGCCAGCAGTATAGACACAGATACGCAGTATTTT.

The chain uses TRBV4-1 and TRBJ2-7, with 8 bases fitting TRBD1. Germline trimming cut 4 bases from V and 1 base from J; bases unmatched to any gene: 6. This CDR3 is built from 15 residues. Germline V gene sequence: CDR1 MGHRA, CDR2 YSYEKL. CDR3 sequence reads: CASSLLDRVSYEQYF. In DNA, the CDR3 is TGCGCCAGCAGCCTGCTGGACAGGGTGTCCTACGAGCAGTACTTC.